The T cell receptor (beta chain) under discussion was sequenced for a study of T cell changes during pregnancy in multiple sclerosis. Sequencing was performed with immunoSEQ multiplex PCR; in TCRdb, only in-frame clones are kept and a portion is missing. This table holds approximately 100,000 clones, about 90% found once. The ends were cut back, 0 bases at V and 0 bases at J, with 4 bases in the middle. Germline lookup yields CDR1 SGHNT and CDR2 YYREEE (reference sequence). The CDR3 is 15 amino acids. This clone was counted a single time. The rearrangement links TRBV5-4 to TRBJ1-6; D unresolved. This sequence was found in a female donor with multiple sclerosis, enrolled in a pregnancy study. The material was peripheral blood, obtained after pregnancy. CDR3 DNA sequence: TGTGCCAGCAGCTTGGGCAGCTCCTATAATTCACCCCTCCACTTT. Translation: CASSLGSSYNSPLHF. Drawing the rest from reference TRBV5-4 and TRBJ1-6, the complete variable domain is ETGVTQSPTHLIKTRGQQVTLRCSSQSGHNTVSWYQQALGQGPQFIFQYYREEENGRGNFPPRFSGLQFPNYSSELNVNALELDDSALYLCASSLGSSYNSPLHFGNGTRLTVT.